The clone carrying this T cell receptor (beta chain) was counted between two and nine times. As yet, its antigen is unknown. These data are taken from a study of beta chain features in type 1 diabetes. Study context: All samples together contributed 90 million to 130 million sorted cells for examination. General study results and limits: Across patients, naive, central memory and Treg TCRB repertoires exhibited apparently greater similarity than was observed across healthy donors.

CD45RO/CCR7/CD25/CD127/CD95/CD27 separated CD4+ naive, central memory, regulatory and stem cell-like memory cells by sorting. CDR1 and CDR2 from the germline V gene are SGHRS and YFSETQ. The CDR3 sequence is 16 residues long. V trimming: 6 bases; J trimming: 6 bases; junction bases outside the gene matches: 12. What was sequenced were expressed TCRB transcripts, since all of the isolated RNA had been reverse transcribed. The protocol was immunoSEQ multiplex PCR, while the TCRdb copy is restricted to in-frame clones and leaves out a portion. The sample lists fewer than 250,000 clones, less than 15% occurring once.

The source material was naive CD4+ T cells from blood. The sequence was collected from a woman in her forties in good health. The chain uses TRBV5-1 and TRBJ2-3; TRBD1 matches 11 bases. CDR3 region: CASTSRTGGPPDTQYF. CDR3 DNA sequence: TGCGCCAGCACCTCCCGGACAGGGGGCCCGCCCGATACGCAGTATTTT.